These T cell receptor beta chains were read from a single sample in a study of shared clonotypes between healthy human individuals. The repertoire was sequenced with immunoSEQ multiplex PCR; TCRdb's copy has only in-frame clones and lacks some. The sample lists about 700,000 clones; about 91% were seen once. The specimen was naive CD8+ T cells sorted from blood. The source is a young man in good health. Both conserved end residues are part of each CDR3. The D gene is left open where the match is weak. Only part of the rows carry a size: once, few, many, or a class if the clone is expanded.

v_gene,len,d_gene,j_gene,abundance,CDR3nt,CDR3aa
TRBV7-8,15,NA,TRBJ2-2,NA,TGTGCCAGCAGCTTAGTACAGCCCGACACCGGGGAGCTGTTTTTT,CASSLVQPDTGELFF
TRBV7-8,13,TRBD1,TRBJ2-1,NA,TGTGCCAGCAGCTTGGAGACAGGGTATGAGCAGTTCTTC,CASSLETGYEQFF
TRBV6-5,12,NA,TRBJ1-4,NA,TGTGCCAGCAGTTCGGGGGATGAAAAACTGTTTTTT,CASSSGDEKLFF
TRBV27,13,NA,TRBJ2-7,NA,TGTGCCAGCAGTTTACGACAGGCCTACGAGCAGTACTTC,CASSLRQAYEQYF
TRBV7-8,15,NA,TRBJ2-5,NA,TGTGCCAGCAGCACAGAGGTATGGGGTTCGGAGACCCAGTACTTC,CASSTEVWGSETQYF
TRBV27,13,NA,TRBJ1-6,NA,TGTGCCAGCAGTTTAGGACATACTTCACCCCTCCACTTT,CASSLGHTSPLHF
TRBV21-1,18,NA,TRBJ1-5,NA,TGTGCCAGCAGCGAGCCGGGACAGGGGTTGTTTAGCAATCAGCCCCAGCATTTT,CASSEPGQGLFSNQPQHF
TRBV27,14,TRBD2,TRBJ2-5,NA,TGTGCCAGCAGTAATATAGCGGGAGAAGAGACCCAGTACTTC,CASSNIAGEETQYF
TRBV12-5,15,NA,TRBJ2-1,NA,TGTGCTAGTGGTTTGGGGCAGGGGTTGCACAATGAGCAGTTCTTC,CASGLGQGLHNEQFF
TRBV5-5,15,NA,TRBJ2-7,NA,TGTGCCAGCAGCTTAGACCGGGGGATTGCCTACGAGCAGTACTTC,CASSLDRGIAYEQYF
TRBV4-3,16,NA,TRBJ1-1,NA,TGCGCCAGCAGCCAAGATAGGGCAGCGTCGAACACTGAAGCTTTCTTT,CASSQDRAASNTEAFF
TRBV13,18,TRBD2,TRBJ2-2,once,TGTGCCAGCAGCCCGACCACTACTAGAGGGAGGGCCCCCGGGGAGCTGTTTTTT,CASSPTTTRGRAPGELFF
TRBV29-1,16,TRBD2,TRBJ2-1,NA,TGCAGCGTTGAGTGGGCTAGCGGGGGCGGGGGAAATGAGCAGTTCTTC,CSVEWASGGGGNEQFF
TRBV29-1,13,NA,TRBJ2-2,NA,TGCAGCGTTATCAGGCAGAACACCGGGGAGCTGTTTTTT,CSVIRQNTGELFF
TRBV11-2,18,TRBD1,TRBJ1-1,NA,TGTGCCAGCAGCTTTGGGGATGGCAGGGGGATTTCGGGCACTGAAGCTTTCTTT,CASSFGDGRGISGTEAFF
TRBV6-5,15,NA,TRBJ2-7,NA,TGTGCCAGCAGTTACGGGGGTCTGGGATCCCCCGAGCAGTACTTC,CASSYGGLGSPEQYF
TRBV27,15,NA,TRBJ2-5,NA,TGTGCCAGCAGTTCACTTATAGGACTCCAAGAGACCCAGTACTTC,CASSSLIGLQETQYF
TRBV5-6,15,NA,TRBJ2-2,once,TGTGCCAGCAGCCCGACAGTCGCGAACACCGGGGAGCTGTTTTTT,CASSPTVANTGELFF
TRBV13,17,TRBD2,TRBJ2-2,NA,TGTGCCAGCAGCGTTAAGGGCGGCGGGAGTTCGGCCGGGGAGCTGTTTTTT,CASSVKGGGSSAGELFF
TRBV13,13,NA,TRBJ2-5,NA,TGTGCCAGCAGCTTAGGGCCCCAAGAGACCCAGTACTTC,CASSLGPQETQYF
TRBV11-3,19,TRBD2,TRBJ2-2,NA,TGTGCCAGCAGCATCCCACAAGGTAGCGGGAGGTTTCGTACCGGGGAGCTGTTTTTT,CASSIPQGSGRFRTGELFF
TRBV11-3,13,NA,TRBJ1-1,NA,TGTGCCAGCAGCTTAGCGGGCTTCCCTGAAGCTTTCTTT,CASSLAGFPEAFF
TRBV4-1,16,TRBD2,TRBJ2-1,once,TGCGCCAGCAGCCCCCCCCCTAGCGGGCCGTACAATGAGCAGTTCTTC,CASSPPPSGPYNEQFF
TRBV7-9,15,NA,TRBJ2-5,NA,TGTGCCAGCAGCCTAGGTGTAGGGGGTTCGGAGACCCAGTACTTC,CASSLGVGGSETQYF
TRBV27,16,TRBD2,TRBJ2-7,NA,TGTGCCAGCAGCCTAAGAAGCGGGAGGCACTCCTACGAGCAGTACTTC,CASSLRSGRHSYEQYF
TRBV7-9,13,TRBD2,TRBJ2-7,NA,TGTGCCAGCAGCTCACGGGGAGGGTACGAGCAGTACTTC,CASSSRGGYEQYF
TRBV2,16,TRBD1,TRBJ2-7,NA,TGTGCCAGCCTTACCGGGACAGACTACCATTTCTACGAGCAGTACTTC,CASLTGTDYHFYEQYF
TRBV29-1,13,TRBD2,TRBJ2-7,NA,TGCAGCGTTGTCCCCAGCGGGGCTTACGAGCAGTACTTC,CSVVPSGAYEQYF
TRBV6-5,13,NA,TRBJ2-1,NA,TGTGCCAGCGGGACTTCTTACTACAATGAGCAGTTCTTC,CASGTSYYNEQFF
TRBV5-4,18,NA,TRBJ2-3,NA,TGTGCCAGCAGCTTGGGGGCAAGTTCTGGGAGTGCCACAGATACGCAGTATTTT,CASSLGASSGSATDTQYF
TRBV5-4,14,NA,TRBJ2-3,NA,TGTGCCAGCAGCTTGGGGGATAGCACAGATACGCAGTATTTT,CASSLGDSTDTQYF
TRBV13,16,TRBD2,TRBJ2-7,NA,TGTGCCAGCAGTCCGAGGACTAGCGGGAGAACTTACGAGCAGTACTTC,CASSPRTSGRTYEQYF
TRBV5-4,13,NA,TRBJ1-4,NA,TGTGCCAGCAGCTTCGAAGGGGGTGAAAAACTGTTTTTT,CASSFEGGEKLFF
TRBV7-9,14,NA,TRBJ2-7,NA,TGTGCCAGCAGCTTAGCAGGGGCGGCCTACGAGCAGTACTTC,CASSLAGAAYEQYF
TRBV19,14,NA,TRBJ1-4,NA,TGTGCCAGTACGGTTGGAGGTACTGGTGAAAAACTGTTTTTT,CASTVGGTGEKLFF
TRBV4-1,14,TRBD1,TRBJ1-1,NA,TGCGCCAGCAGCCCTCAGGGGGCGGGAACTGAAGCTTTCTTT,CASSPQGAGTEAFF
TRBV18,17,TRBD2,TRBJ2-5,NA,TGTGCCAGCTCACCAAGGGGGACTAGCGTGTACCAAGAGACCCAGTACTTC,CASSPRGTSVYQETQYF
TRBV28,17,NA,TRBJ2-6,once,TGTGCCAGCAGTTTGTGGCAGCCCGACTCTGGGGCCAACGTCCTGACTTTC,CASSLWQPDSGANVLTF
TRBV5-6,16,NA,TRBJ2-5,NA,TGTGCCAGCAGCGGAGAGTTCGGACCAACACCTAAGACCCAGTACTTC,CASSGEFGPTPKTQYF
TRBV13,17,TRBD1,TRBJ1-1,NA,TGTGCCAGCAGTATGGACAGGGTTGGTGTAATGAACACTGAAGCTTTCTTT,CASSMDRVGVMNTEAFF
TRBV11-3,12,NA,TRBJ2-2,few,TGTGCCAGCAGCGTGGGCACCGGGGAGCTGTTTTTT,CASSVGTGELFF
TRBV5-5,16,NA,TRBJ2-2,NA,TGTGCCAGCAGCTTGGTTGTGGAGGACGGCACCGGGGAGCTGTTTTTT,CASSLVVEDGTGELFF
TRBV6-6,14,NA,TRBJ2-7,NA,TGTGCCAGCAGCTCATCGGAAGGGGGCTACGAGCAGTACTTC,CASSSSEGGYEQYF
TRBV19,15,NA,TRBJ1-5,NA,TGTGCCAGTCAGGGCCGTTCTTCCGGGTTCGAGCCCCAGCATTTT,CASQGRSSGFEPQHF
TRBV9,15,NA,TRBJ2-3,NA,TGTGCCAGCAGCGTAGACTACAGCCTCACAGATACGCAGTATTTT,CASSVDYSLTDTQYF
TRBV29-1,15,TRBD1,TRBJ1-1,NA,TGCAGCGTTGAGGGGACAGTGGAGAAGATCACTGAAGCTTTCTTT,CSVEGTVEKITEAFF
TRBV7-9,14,NA,TRBJ2-7,NA,TGTGCCAGCAGCCTCCCCGTACAGATCTACGAGCAGTACTTC,CASSLPVQIYEQYF
TRBV18,14,NA,TRBJ2-7,NA,TGTGCCAGCTCACCACCGGGCAGCTCCTACGAGCAGTACTTC,CASSPPGSSYEQYF
TRBV5-1,18,TRBD2,TRBJ2-3,NA,TGCGCCAGCAGCTTGGATGGACTAGCGGGGCATCCCACAGATACGCAGTATTTT,CASSLDGLAGHPTDTQYF
TRBV30,15,NA,TRBJ1-1,NA,TGTGCCTGGACCGTTTTTATGGGGGGCCACACTGAAGCTTTCTTT,CAWTVFMGGHTEAFF
TRBV4-2,18,TRBD2,TRBJ2-3,NA,TGTGCCAGCAGCGCGACTAGCGGGAGGATTACTAGCACAGATACGCAGTATTTT,CASSATSGRITSTDTQYF
TRBV6-5,15,NA,TRBJ2-5,NA,TGTGCCAGCAGTTACTCGACGGGGGTTGAAGAGACCCAGTACTTC,CASSYSTGVEETQYF
TRBV28,12,NA,TRBJ2-7,NA,TGTGCCAGCAGTTCTGGAGTGTACGAGCAGTACTTC,CASSSGVYEQYF
TRBV5-1,14,NA,TRBJ2-1,NA,TGCGCCAGCAGCTTGGCCACCTTATCCGATGAGCAGTTCTTC,CASSLATLSDEQFF
TRBV15,18,NA,TRBJ1-4,NA,TGTGCCACCAGCAGAGAGCGTCTCCAGCTTGTTCTAAATGAAAAACTGTTTTTT,CATSRERLQLVLNEKLFF
TRBV10-3,14,NA,TRBJ2-7,NA,TGTGCCATCAGTCTTCGAGACCCTCGAGACGAGCAGTACTTC,CAISLRDPRDEQYF